A single TCR beta chain is shown here with its context. This specimen comes from a study of PD-1 blockade in classical Hodgkin lymphoma. Sample time point: cycle 4 day 1 (C4D1), after less than 7 weeks of nivolumab. Every one of the patients relapsed after autologous stem cell transplantation (brentuximab vedotin exposure was variable). Method: immunoSEQ multiplex PCR; TCRdb's copy keeps in-frame clones and lacks some. The data show roughly 50,000 clones, around 86% seen once. V was pared by 2 bases and J by 0 bases, with 10 bases between. The germline gives CDR1 SGHTA, CDR2 FQGNSA. This CDR3 region has 15 residues.

The starting material was peripheral blood mononuclear cells (PBMCs), obtained before the fourth cycle of nivolumab. The sequence came from a human donor with classical Hodgkin lymphoma. The J gene is TRBJ1-1, the V gene TRBV7-2, with D hard to call. The CDR3 reads CASSLFPSLNTEAFF. The DNA for the CDR3 is TGTGCCAGCAGCTTATTCCCCAGCTTGAACACTGAAGCTTTCTTT.